This T cell receptor (beta chain) was profiled in a study of cytomegalovirus exposure and HLA in healthy donors. As to this clone: Its antigen is undetermined.

The PCR was carried out with 60 Vbeta primers and 13 Jbeta primers. In the authors' methods: The count from a later analysis was some 80 million unique TCR beta chains, some 11 million of them shared. Produced via immunoSEQ multiplex PCR; TCRdb's table is partial and in-frame only. V and J calls and clone size are given by that table; D and trimming were obtained from the DNA. The data include about 130,000 clones; the top ten clones carry 2%. V gave up 2 bases and J gave up 6 bases; unmatched junction bases: 8. The CDR3 spans 15 residues. Germline CDR1 is SGHTA and CDR2 is FQGNSA. Study-level points and caveats: In an earlier analysis, productive rearrangement rates for most beta V segments clustered near 87% or 30%. Exclusion applied to some V segments, including TRBV6-2 and TRBV6-3, as they were indistinguishable. Immune exposure data for these donors was limited to CMV serostatus.

What was sequenced was PBMCs. The rearrangement joins TRBV7-2 to TRBJ2-7; 9 bases map to TRBD2. This clonotype was obtained from a woman aged 60-75 years in good health and CMV-seronegative. The DNA for the CDR3 is TGTGCCAGCAGCTTATCCGCGGGGGGGCTAAGCGAGCAGTACTTC. This encodes CASSLSAGGLSEQYF. Supplemented by reference TRBV7-2 and TRBJ2-7, the full variable domain reads GAGVSQSPSNKVTEKGKDVELRCDPISGHTALYWYRQSLGQGLEFLIYFQGNSAPDKSGLPSDRFSAERTGGSVSTLTIQRTQQEDSAVYLCASSLSAGGLSEQYFGPGTRLTVT.